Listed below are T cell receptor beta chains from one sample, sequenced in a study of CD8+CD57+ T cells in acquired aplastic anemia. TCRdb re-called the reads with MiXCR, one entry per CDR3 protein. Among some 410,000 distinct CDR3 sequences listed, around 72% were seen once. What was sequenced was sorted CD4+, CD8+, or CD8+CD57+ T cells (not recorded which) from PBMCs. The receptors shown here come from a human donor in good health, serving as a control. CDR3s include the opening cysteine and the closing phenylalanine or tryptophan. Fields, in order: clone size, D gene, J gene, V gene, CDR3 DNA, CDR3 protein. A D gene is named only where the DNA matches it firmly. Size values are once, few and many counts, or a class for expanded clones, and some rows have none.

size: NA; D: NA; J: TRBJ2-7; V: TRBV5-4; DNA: TGTGCCAGCAGTCTTGGGGGGGCTTCGGGGGAAGGTAACTCCTACGAGCAGTACTTC; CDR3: CASSLGGASGEGNSYEQYF
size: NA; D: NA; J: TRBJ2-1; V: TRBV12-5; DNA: TGTGCTAGTGGTTTGGCACTCGGATACAATGAGCAGTTCTTC; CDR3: CASGLALGYNEQFF
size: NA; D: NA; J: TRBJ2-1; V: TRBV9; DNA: TGTGCCAGCAGCCGAGAGGGCAGGGATGAGCAGCTCTTC; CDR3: CASSREGRDEQLF
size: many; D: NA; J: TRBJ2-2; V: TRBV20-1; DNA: TGCAGTGCTAGAGTTGCGTTTGGGACTTCGACCGGGGAGCTGTTTTTT; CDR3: CSARVAFGTSTGELFF
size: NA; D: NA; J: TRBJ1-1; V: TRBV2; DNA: TGTGCCAGCAGTGTACAGTTGGGGACTGAAGCTTTCTTT; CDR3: CASSVQLGTEAFF
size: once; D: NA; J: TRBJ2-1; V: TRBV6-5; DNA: TGTGCCAGCAGTGGAGTACATGAGCAGTTCTTC; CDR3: CASSGVHEQFF
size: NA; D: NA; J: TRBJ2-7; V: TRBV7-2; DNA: TGTGCCAGCACCCTAGACAGTCGCTTCTCCTACGAGCACTTC; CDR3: CASTLDSRFSYEHF
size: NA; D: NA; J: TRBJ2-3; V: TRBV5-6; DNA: TGTGCCAGCAGCTTGGGGCCAACGGGGACGCAGTATTTT; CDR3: CASSLGPTGTQYF
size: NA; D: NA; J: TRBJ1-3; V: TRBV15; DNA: TGTACCACCAGCAGTGAGCAGTACTCTGGAAACACCATATATTTT; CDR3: CTTSSEQYSGNTIYF
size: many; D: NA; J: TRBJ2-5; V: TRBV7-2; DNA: TGTGCCAGCAGCTTAGATAGGTTTGTAGCAGAGACCCAGTACTTC; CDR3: CASSLDRFVAETQYF
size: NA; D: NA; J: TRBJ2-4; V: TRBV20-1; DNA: TGCAGTGCTATGAGGGGAGCCAAAAACATTCAGTACTTC; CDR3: CSAMRGAKNIQYF
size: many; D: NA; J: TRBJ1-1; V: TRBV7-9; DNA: TGTGCCAGCAGCTTAAGCGCCACTGAAGCTTTCTTT; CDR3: CASSLSATEAFF
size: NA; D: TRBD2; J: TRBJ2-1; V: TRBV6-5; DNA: TGCGCCAGCAGATACTTGGCTAGCGGTGCCTACAATGAGCAGTTCTTC; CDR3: CASRYLASGAYNEQFF
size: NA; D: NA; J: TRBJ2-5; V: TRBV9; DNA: TGTGCCAGCAGCGTAGAGGGGAGACGGGAGACCCAGTACTTC; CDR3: CASSVEGRRETQYF
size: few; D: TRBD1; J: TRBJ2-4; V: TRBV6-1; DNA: TGTGCCAGCAGTGAATCTTTCGGGACAGGGGCGGGCAAAAACATTCAGTACTTC; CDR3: CASSESFGTGAGKNIQYF
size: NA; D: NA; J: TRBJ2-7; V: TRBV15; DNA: TGTGCTAGCGCCAGAGCTACCGGAGTCGGACTGTACGAGCAGTACTTC; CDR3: CASARATGVGLYEQYF
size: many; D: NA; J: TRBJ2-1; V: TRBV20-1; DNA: TGCAGTGCTAGCGGGTTTTTCGGCAATGAGCAGTTCTTC; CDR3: CSASGFFGNEQFF
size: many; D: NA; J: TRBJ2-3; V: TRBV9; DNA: TGTGCCAGCAGCGTAAAAGGACAGCACACAGATACGCAGTATTTT; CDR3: CASSVKGQHTDTQYF
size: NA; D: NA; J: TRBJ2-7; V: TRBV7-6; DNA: TGTGCCAGCAGCTTAGGGGGAAAGTCCTACGAGCAGTACTTC; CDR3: CASSLGGKSYEQYF
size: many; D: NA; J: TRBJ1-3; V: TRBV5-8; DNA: TGTGCCTTTAAGGAGGGCCCCTCTGGAAACACCATATATTTT; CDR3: CAFKEGPSGNTIYF
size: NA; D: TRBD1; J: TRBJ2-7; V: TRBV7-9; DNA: TGTGCCAGCAGTCCCGGGACAGCCGACAAGCCACCCTTC; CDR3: CASSPGTADKPPF
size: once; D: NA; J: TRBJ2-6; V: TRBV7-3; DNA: TGTGCCACCAGCTGTGAGAGCGCTGGGGCCAACGTTGTGACTTTC; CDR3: CATSCESAGANVVTF
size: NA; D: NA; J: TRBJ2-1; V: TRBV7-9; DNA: TGTGCCAGCAGCCAGAGTGGCGGGGGCTACAGCAACGGTCAGTTCTTC; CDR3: CASSQSGGGYSNGQFF
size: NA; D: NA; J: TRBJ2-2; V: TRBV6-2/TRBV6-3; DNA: TGTGCCAGCAGTTTAGACCCGGCCGGGGAGCTGTTTTTT; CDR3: CASSLDPAGELFF
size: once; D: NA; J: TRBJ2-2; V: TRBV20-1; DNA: TGCAGTGCAACGACAGGTCGTCGCGAGCAGCTGTTTTTT; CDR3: CSATTGRREQLFF
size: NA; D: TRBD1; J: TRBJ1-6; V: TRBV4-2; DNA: TGTGCCAGCAGTGGCTCGAGGACAGGAGGTAATTCACCCCTCCACTTT; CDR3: CASSGSRTGGNSPLHF
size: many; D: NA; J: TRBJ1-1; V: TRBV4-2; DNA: TGTGCCAGCAGCCAGTGGGGGGGGGCCGACACTGAAGCTTTCTTT; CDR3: CASSQWGGADTEAFF
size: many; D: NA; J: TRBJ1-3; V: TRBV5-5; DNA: TGTGCCAGCAGCTTGGCACAGGGAGGAAACACCATATATTTT; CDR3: CASSLAQGGNTIYF
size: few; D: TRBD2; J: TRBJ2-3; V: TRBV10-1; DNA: TGCGCCAGCAGTGAGTCGACTAGCGGGAGAGGGGATACGCAGTATTTT; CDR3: CASSESTSGRGDTQYF